Detailed here is one T cell receptor beta chain. Sequenced by immunoSEQ multiplex PCR; TCRdb stores in-frame clones only, minus some. This table holds about 210,000 clones, 86% found once. This record belongs to a study of blood T cell repertoires in COVID-19. In the study overall: COVID-19 samples, acute and convalescent, were from the United States, Italy and Spain. From T cells, B-cell-depleted T cells, or PBMCs came the material, which was cDNA or gDNA.

The CDR3 loop spans 12 amino acids. CDR1 is SEHNR and CDR2 is FQNEAQ in the germline V gene (reference sequence). Trimming at V came to 8 bases and at J to 10 bases, leaving 9 bases not matched to a gene. The participants were between about 18 and 89 years old and came from 20 to 30 US areas. Grouping used clinical history reported by participants in a survey and questionnaire. The sequence was collected from a man aged 40-50 years with acute COVID-19. The J gene is TRBJ1-1, the V gene TRBV7-9; 8 positions match TRBD1. Sequencing was performed on PBMCs or T cells enriched from blood (not recorded which). The CDR3 DNA follows: TGTGCCAGCCGGACAGGGAGAGAAGGAGCTTTCTTT. It yields the protein CASRTGREGAFF.